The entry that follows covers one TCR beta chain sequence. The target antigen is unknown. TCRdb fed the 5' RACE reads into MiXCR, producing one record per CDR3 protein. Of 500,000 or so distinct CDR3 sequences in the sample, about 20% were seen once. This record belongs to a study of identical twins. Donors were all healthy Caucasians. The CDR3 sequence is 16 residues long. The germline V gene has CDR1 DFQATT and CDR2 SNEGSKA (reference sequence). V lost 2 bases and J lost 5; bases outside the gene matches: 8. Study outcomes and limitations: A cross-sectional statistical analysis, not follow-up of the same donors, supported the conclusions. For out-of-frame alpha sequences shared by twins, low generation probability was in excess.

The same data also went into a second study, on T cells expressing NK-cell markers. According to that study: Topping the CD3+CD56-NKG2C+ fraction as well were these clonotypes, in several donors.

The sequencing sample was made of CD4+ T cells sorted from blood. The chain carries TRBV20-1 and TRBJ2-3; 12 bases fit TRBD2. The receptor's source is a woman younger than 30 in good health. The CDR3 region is CSARLAGGPTEDTQYF. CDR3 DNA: TGCAGTGCTAGACTAGCGGGGGGGCCTACTGAAGATACGCAGTATTTT.